This TCR beta chain was retrieved from a study of blood T cell repertoires in COVID-19. Study overall: COVID-19 samples, acute and convalescent, were from the United States, Italy and Spain. T cells, B-cell-depleted T cells, or PBMCs provided the cDNA or gDNA that served as material.

Authors' processing steps: Reference gene primers were amplified, and this amplification served to estimate nucleated cell counts. The data were produced by immunoSEQ multiplex PCR, yet TCRdb's version contains in-frame clones alone and is incomplete. The V and J calls and clone size are taken from that table; D and trimming were inferred from the DNA. The table includes tens of thousands of clones, approximately 82% detected once. Trimming removed 1 base from V and 2 bases from J, with 9 bases in between. The CDR3 length is 14 residues. CDR1 KGHSH and CDR2 LQKENI come from the germline V gene. The V gene is TRBV18, the J gene TRBJ2-7; tentative D call: TRBD2 (7 bases). This clonotype was obtained from a man in his sixties with acute or convalescent COVID-19. Sequences were obtained from peripheral blood. Here the CDR3 DNA reads TGTGCCAGCTCACCACGGGGGGGCACCTACGAGCAGTACGTC. Protein sequence: CASSPRGGTYEQYV.